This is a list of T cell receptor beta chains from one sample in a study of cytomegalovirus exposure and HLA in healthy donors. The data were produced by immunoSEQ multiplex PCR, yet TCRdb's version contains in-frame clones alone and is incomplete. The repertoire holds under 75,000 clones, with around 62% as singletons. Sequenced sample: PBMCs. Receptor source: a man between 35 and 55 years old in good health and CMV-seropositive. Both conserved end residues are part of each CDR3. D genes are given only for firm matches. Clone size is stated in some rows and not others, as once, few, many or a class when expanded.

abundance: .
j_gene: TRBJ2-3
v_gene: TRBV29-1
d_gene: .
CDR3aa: CSSPEGGDTQYF
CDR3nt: TGCAGCTCCCCAGAGGGGGGGGATACGCAGTATTTT

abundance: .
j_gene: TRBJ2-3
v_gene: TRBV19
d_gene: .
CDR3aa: CASSIVESVPQYF
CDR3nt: TGTGCCAGTAGTATAGTTGAATCGGTCCCGCAGTATTTT

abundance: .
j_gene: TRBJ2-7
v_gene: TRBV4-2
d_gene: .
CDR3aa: CASSAGIAYEQYF
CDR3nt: TGTGCCAGCAGCGCCGGGATAGCCTACGAGCAGTACTTC

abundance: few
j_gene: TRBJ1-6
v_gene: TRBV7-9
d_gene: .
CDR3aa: CSSSLGADSPLHF
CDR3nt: TGTTCCAGCAGCTTAGGTGCAGATTCACCCCTCCACTTT

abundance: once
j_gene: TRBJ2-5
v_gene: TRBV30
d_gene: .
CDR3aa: CAWGGGETQYF
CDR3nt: TGTGCCTGGGGGGGCGGAGAGACCCAGTACTTC

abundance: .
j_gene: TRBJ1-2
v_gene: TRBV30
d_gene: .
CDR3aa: CACDRTPTTNYGYTF
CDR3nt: TGTGCCTGTGACAGAACCCCGACGACTAACTATGGCTACACCTTC

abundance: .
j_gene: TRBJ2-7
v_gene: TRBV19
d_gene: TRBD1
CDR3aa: CASSKQGQGAYEQYF
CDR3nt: TGTGCCAGTAGTAAACAGGGACAGGGGGCATACGAGCAGTACTTC

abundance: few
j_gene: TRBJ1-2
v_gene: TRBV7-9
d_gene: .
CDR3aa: CASSQSNYGYTF
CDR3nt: TGTGCCAGCAGCCAATCTAACTATGGCTACACCTTC

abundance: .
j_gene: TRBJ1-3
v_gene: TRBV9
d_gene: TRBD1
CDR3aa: CASSVDSGGQAGNTIYF
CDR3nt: TGTGCCAGCAGCGTAGACTCAGGGGGTCAAGCTGGAAACACCATATATTTT

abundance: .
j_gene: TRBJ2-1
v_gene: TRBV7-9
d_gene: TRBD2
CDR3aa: CASSTGTSPYNEQFF
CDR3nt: TGTGCCAGCAGCACCGGGACTAGCCCGTACAATGAGCAGTTCTTC

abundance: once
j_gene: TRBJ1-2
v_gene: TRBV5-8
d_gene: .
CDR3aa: CASSLDFLYTF
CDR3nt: TGTGCCAGCAGCTTGGACTTTCTCTACACCTTC

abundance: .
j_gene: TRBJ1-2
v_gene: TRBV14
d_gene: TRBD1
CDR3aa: CASSPFSSGTGLYGYTF
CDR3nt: TGTGCCAGCAGCCCTTTCTCCTCCGGGACAGGGCTCTATGGCTACACCTTC

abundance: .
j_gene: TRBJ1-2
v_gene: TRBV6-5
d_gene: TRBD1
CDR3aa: CASSDGTEIYGYTF
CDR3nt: TGTGCCAGCAGTGACGGGACAGAAATCTATGGCTACACCTTC

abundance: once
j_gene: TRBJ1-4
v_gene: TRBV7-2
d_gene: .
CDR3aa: CASSLVPNFGGDEKLFF
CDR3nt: TGTGCCAGCAGCTTAGTCCCAAACTTTGGAGGGGATGAAAAACTGTTTTTT

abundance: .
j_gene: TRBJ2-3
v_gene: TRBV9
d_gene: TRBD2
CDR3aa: CASSAQSSGRLSDTQYF
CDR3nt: TGTGCCAGCAGCGCTCAATCTAGCGGGAGGCTGTCAGATACGCAGTATTTT

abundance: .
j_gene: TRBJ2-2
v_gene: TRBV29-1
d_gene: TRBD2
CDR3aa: CSVLASGRVGELFF
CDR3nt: TGCAGCGTTTTAGCTAGCGGGAGGGTCGGGGAGCTGTTTTTT

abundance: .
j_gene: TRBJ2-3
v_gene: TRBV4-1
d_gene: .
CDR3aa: CASSVGVADTQYF
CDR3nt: TGCGCCAGCAGCGTCGGGGTCGCAGATACGCAGTATTTT

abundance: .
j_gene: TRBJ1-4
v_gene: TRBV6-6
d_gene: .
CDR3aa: CASTPGWSNEKLFF
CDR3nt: TGTGCCAGCACCCCCGGGTGGTCTAATGAAAAACTGTTTTTT

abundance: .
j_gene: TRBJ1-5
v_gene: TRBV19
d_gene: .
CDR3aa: CASSIPGNQPQHF
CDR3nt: TGTGCCAGTAGTATTCCAGGCAATCAGCCCCAGCATTTT

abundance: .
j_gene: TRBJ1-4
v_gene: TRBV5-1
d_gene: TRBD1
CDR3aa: CASSLGGSGTGIGEKLFF
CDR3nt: TGCGCCAGCAGCCTCGGAGGCTCGGGGACAGGTATCGGTGAAAAACTGTTTTTT

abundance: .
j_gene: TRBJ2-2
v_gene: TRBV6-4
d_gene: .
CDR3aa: CASSAGMNTGELFF
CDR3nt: TGTGCCAGCAGTGCCGGGATGAACACCGGGGAGCTGTTTTTT

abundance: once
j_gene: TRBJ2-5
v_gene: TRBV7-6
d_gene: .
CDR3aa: CASSLAGSSGYQETQYF
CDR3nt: TGTGCCAGCAGCTTAGCGGGGAGTAGCGGATACCAAGAGACCCAGTACTTC

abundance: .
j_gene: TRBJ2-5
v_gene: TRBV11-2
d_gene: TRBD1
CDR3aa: CASSETGEETQYF
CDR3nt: TGTGCCAGCAGCGAGACAGGGGAGGAGACCCAGTACTTC

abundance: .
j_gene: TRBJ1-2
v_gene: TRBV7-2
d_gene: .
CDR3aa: CASSLGQNYGYTF
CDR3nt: TGTGCCAGCAGCTTAGGACAGAACTATGGCTACACCTTC

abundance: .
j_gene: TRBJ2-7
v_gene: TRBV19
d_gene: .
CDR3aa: CASSMGGGRIEQYF
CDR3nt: TGTGCCAGTAGTATGGGAGGAGGGCGCATCGAGCAGTACTTC

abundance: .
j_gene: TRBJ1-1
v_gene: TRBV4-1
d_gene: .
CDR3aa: CASSQLVTSRNTEAFF
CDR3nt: TGCGCCAGCAGCCAATTGGTGACAAGTCGGAACACTGAAGCTTTCTTT

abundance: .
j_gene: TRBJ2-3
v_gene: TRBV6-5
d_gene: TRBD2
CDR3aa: CASSYSNAGEDTQYF
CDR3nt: TGTGCCAGCAGTTACTCGAACGCGGGGGAGGATACGCAGTATTTT

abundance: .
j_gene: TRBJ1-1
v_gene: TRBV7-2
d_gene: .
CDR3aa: CASSLGGRRGTEAFF
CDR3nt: TGTGCCAGCAGCTTAGGGGGCAGAAGAGGTACTGAAGCTTTCTTT

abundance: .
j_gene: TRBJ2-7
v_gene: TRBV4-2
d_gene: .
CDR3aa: CASSQEGAGSGEQYF
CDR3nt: TGTGCCAGCAGCCAAGAAGGGGCTGGTAGCGGCGAGCAGTACTTC

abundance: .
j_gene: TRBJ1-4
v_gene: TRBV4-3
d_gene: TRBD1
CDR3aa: CASSQVPGQGGGEDEKLFF
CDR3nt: TGCGCCAGCAGCCAAGTCCCGGGACAGGGAGGAGGTGAAGATGAAAAACTGTTTTTT

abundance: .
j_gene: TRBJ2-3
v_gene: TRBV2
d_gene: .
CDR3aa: CASNDRGGADTQYF
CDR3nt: TGTGCCAGCAACGATCGGGGTGGCGCAGATACGCAGTATTTT